This T cell receptor beta chain was identified in a study of shared clonotypes between healthy human individuals. General study results and limits: The represented genetic and exposure-history diversity was limited by the small number of donors.

A word on this clone: Its antigen is still unknown. Other DNA sequences in the same sample also yield this CDR3.

Data came from immunoSEQ multiplex PCR; TCRdb stores just in-frame clones and leaves some out. The repertoire holds millions of clones, with over 85% as singletons. The CDR3 loop spans 13 amino acids. The germline V and J ends were trimmed by 3 bases and 4 bases, with 9 bases remaining between them. Germline CDR1 and CDR2: MNHNY and SVGAGI (reference sequence). The naive CD8 population came from CD45RO-negative cells selected for CCR7, without terminally differentiated effector memory CD45RA+ cells. Healthy and HIV-negative, the adult donors had no recent acute infections or vaccinations. This clonotype was sampled from a young man in good health. What was sequenced was naive CD8+ T cells sorted from blood. The rearrangement links TRBV6-6 to TRBJ1-2, with D uncertain. CDR3 nucleotide sequence: TGTGCCAGCAGTTATGAGGGAAGCTATGGCTACACCTTC. This gives the protein CASSYEGSYGYTF.